This TCR beta chain was sequenced in a study of cytomegalovirus exposure and HLA in healthy donors. Study-wide points: The majority of CMV-associated TCR beta chains were reported as apparently HLA-restricted in a later analysis.

In its sample, this clone was seen once. No antigen is known for it. The primer mix had 60 Vbeta and 13 Jbeta primers. Sequenced by immunoSEQ multiplex PCR; TCRdb stores in-frame clones only, minus some. The data show 150,000 to 200,000 clones, more than 75% seen once. The V gene end was trimmed by 4 bases and the J gene end by 4 bases; junction bases not matched to a gene: 9. This CDR3 contains 15 residues. The germline CDR1 and CDR2 sequences are SGHRS and YFSETQ. The chain recombines TRBV5-1 with TRBJ1-2; TRBD1 aligns across 8 bases. This clonotype originated in a woman in her forties or fifties in good health and CMV-seropositive. Source material: PBMCs. CDR3 in amino acids: CASSLLTGASYGYTF. The CDR3 nucleotides are TGCGCCAGCAGCCTCCTGACAGGGGCGAGCTATGGCTACACCTTC.